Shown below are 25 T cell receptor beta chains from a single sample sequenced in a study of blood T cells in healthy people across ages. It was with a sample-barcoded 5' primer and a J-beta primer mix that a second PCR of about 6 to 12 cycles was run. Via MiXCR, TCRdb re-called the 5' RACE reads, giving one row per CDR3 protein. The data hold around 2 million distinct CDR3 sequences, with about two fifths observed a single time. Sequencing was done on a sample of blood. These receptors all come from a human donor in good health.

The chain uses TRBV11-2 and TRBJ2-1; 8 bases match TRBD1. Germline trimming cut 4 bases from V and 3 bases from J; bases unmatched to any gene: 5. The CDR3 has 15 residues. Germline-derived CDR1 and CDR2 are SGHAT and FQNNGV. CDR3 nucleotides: TGTGCCAGCAGCTATGGACAGGGAGACTACAATGAGCAGTTCTTC. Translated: CASSYGQGDYNEQFF. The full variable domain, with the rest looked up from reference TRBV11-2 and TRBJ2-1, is EAGVAQSPRYKIIEKRQSVAFWCNPISGHATLYWYQQILGQGPKLLIQFQNNGVVDDSQLPKDRFSAERLKGVDSTLKIQPAKLEDSAVYLCASSYGQGDYNEQFFGPGTRLTVL.

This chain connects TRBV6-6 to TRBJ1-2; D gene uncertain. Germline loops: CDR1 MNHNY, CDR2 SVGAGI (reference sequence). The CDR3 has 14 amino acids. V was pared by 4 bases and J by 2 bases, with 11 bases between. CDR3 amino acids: CASSFPRGNYGYTF. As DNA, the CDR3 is TGTGCCAGCAGTTTTCCCCGCGGGAACTATGGCTACACCTTC.

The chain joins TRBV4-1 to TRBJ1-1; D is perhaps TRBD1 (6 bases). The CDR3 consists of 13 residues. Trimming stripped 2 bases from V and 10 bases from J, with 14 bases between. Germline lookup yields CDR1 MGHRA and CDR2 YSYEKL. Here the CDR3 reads CASSQLTGGLAFF. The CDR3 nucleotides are TGCGCCAGCAGCCAATTGACCGGGGGGCTAGCTTTCTTT.

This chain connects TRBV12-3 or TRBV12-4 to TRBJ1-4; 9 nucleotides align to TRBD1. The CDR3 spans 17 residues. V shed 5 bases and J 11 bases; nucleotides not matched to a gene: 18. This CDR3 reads CASSDSDEGTGPLKLFF. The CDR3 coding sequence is TGTGCCAGCAGTGATTCCGACGAGGGGACAGGGCCGTTGAAACTGTTTTTT.

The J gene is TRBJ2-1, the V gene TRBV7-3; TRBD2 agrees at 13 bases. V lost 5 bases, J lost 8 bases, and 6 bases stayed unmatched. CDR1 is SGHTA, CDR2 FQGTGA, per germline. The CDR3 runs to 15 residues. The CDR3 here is CASSELAGGFYEQFF. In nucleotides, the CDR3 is TGTGCCAGCAGCGAACTAGCGGGGGGGTTCTATGAGCAGTTCTTC.

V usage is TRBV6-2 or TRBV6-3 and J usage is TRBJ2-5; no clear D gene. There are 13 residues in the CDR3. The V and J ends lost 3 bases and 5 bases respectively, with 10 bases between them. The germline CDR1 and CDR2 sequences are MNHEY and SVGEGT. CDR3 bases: TGTGCCAGCAGTTATAGGACCAGGGAGACCCAGTACTTC. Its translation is CASSYRTRETQYF.

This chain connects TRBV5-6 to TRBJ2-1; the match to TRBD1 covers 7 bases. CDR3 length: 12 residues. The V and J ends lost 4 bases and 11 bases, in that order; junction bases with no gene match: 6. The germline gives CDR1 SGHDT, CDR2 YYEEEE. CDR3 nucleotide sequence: TGTGCCAGCAGCGCCGACAGGGTTCAGCAGTTCTTC. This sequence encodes CASSADRVQQFF. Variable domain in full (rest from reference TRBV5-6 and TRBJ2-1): DAGVTQSPTHLIKTRGQQVTLRCSPKSGHDTVSWYQQALGQGPQFIFQYYEEEERQRGNFPDRFSGHQFPNYSSELNVNALLLGDSALYLCASSADRVQQFFGPGTRLTVL.

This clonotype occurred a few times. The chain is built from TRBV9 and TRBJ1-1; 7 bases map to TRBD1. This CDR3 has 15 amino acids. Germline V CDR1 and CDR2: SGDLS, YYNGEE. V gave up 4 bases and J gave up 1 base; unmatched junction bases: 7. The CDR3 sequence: CASSPLTGTNTEAFF. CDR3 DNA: TGTGCCAGCAGCCCCCTGACAGGGACGAACACTGAAGCTTTCTTT. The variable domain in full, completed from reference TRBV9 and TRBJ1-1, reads DSGVTQTPKHLITATGQRVTLRCSPRSGDLSVYWYQQSLDQGLQFLIQYYNGEERAKGNILERFSAQQFPDLHSELNLSSLELGDSALYFCASSPLTGTNTEAFFGQGTRLTVV.

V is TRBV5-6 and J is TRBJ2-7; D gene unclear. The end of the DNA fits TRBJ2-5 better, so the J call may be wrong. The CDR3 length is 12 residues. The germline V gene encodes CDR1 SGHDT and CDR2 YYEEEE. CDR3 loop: CASSSEERTQYF. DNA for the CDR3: TGTGCCAGCAGCTCAGAAGAGCGGACCCAGTACTTC.

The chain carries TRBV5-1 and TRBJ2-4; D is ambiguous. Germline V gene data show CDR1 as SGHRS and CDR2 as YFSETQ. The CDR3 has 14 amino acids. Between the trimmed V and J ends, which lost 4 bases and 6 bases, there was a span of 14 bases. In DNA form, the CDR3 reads TGCGCCAGCAGCCGCGCTATTGAAGGAAACATTCAGTACTTC. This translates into CASSRAIEGNIQYF.

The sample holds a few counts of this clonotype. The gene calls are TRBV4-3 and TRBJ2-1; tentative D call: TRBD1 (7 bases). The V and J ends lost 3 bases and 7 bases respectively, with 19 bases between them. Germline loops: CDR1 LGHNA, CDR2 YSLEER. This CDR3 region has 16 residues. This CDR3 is CASSQTGKWDLNEQFF. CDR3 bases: TGCGCCAGCAGCCAGACAGGGAAGTGGGACTTGAATGAGCAGTTCTTC.

The CDR3 spells CASSLDRFMNTEAFF. As DNA, the CDR3 is TGCGCCAGCAGCCTTGACAGATTCATGAACACTGAAGCTTTCTTT. The chain links TRBV4-3 to TRBJ1-1; D might be TRBD1 (5 bases). Germline V gene lookup returns CDR1 LGHNA and CDR2 YSLEER. Trimming stripped 4 bases from V and 0 bases from J, with 12 bases between. This CDR3 spans 15 amino acids.

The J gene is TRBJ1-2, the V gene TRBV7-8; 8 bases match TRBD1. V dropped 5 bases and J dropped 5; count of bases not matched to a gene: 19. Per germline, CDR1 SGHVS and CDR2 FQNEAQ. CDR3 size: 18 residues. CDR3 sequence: CASSPEAFQGAVSYGYTF. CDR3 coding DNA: TGTGCCAGCAGCCCGGAGGCCTTTCAGGGGGCAGTTAGTTATGGCTACACCTTC.

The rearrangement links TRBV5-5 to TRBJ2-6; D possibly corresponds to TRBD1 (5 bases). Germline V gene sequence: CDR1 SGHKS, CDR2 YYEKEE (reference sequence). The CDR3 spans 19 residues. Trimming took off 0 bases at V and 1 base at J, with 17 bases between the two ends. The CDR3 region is CASSLVGHKFDSGANVLTF. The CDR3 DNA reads TGTGCCAGCAGCTTGGTAGGACACAAGTTTGATTCTGGGGCCAACGTCCTGACTTTC.

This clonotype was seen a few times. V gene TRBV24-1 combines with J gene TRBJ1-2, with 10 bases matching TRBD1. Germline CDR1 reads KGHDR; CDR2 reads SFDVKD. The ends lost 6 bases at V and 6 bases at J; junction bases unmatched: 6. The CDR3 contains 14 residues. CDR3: CATSHPGTGDGYTF. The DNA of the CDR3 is TGTGCCACCAGTCACCCGGGGACAGGGGATGGCTACACCTTC.

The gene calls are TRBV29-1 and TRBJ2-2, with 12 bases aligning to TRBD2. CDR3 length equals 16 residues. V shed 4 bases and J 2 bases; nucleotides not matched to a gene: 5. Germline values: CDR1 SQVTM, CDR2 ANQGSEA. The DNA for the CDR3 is TGCAGCGTTGTACTAGCGGGGGGCCTTAACACCGGGGAGCTGTTTTTT. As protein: CSVVLAGGLNTGELFF.

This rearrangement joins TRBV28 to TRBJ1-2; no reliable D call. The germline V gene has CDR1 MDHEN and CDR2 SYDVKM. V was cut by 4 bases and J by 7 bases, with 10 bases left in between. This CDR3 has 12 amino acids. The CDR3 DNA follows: TGTGCCAGCAGTTCTCTTCCGGCTGGCTACACCTTC. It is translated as CASSSLPAGYTF.

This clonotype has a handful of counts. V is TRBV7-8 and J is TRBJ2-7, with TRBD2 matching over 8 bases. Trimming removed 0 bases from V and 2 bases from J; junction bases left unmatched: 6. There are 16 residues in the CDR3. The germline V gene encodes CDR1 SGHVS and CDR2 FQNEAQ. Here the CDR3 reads CASSLAISGGPYEQYF. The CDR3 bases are TGTGCCAGCAGCTTAGCCATCAGCGGGGGCCCCTACGAGCAGTACTTC.

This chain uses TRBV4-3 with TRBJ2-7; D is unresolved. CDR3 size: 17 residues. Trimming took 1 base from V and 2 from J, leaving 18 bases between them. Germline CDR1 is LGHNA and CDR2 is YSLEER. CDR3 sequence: CASSQVYGEIGAYEQYF. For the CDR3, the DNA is TGCGCCAGCAGCCAAGTTTACGGCGAAATAGGCGCCTACGAGCAGTACTTC.

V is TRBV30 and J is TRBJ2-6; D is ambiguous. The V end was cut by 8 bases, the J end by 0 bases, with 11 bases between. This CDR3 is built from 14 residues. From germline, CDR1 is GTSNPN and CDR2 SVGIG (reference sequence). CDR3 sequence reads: CARQSFSGANVLTF. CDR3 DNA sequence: TGTGCCCGGCAGTCTTTCTCTGGGGCCAACGTCCTGACTTTC. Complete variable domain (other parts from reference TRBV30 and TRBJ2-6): SQTIHQWPATLVQPVGSPLSLECTVEGTSNPNLYWYRQAAGRGLQLLFYSVGIGQISSEVPQNLSASRPQDRQFILSSKKLLLSDSGFYLCARQSFSGANVLTFGAGSRLTVL.

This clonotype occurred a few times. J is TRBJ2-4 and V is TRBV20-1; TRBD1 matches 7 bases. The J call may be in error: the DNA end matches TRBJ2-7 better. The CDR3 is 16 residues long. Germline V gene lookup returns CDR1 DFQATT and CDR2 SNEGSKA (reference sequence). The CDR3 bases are TGCAGTGCTAGGGGCTCCGGGACAGCATCACCGTACGAGCAGTACTTC. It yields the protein CSARGSGTASPYEQYF.

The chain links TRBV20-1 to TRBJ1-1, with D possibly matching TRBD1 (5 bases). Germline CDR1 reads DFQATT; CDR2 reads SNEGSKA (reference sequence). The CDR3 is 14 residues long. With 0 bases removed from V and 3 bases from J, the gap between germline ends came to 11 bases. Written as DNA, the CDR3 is TGCAGTGCTAGAGAGGACCGGGACTACACTGAAGCTTTCTTT. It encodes CSAREDRDYTEAFF.

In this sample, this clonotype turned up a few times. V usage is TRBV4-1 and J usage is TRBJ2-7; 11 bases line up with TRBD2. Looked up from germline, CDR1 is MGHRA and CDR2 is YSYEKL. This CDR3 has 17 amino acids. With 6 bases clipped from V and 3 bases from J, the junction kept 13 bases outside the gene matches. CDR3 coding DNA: TGCGCCAGCAGTCGACAGACGACCACTAGCGGGGGCTACGAGCAGTACTTC. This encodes CASSRQTTTSGGYEQYF.

The CDR3 DNA is TGCAGCGTTGGCGACTGGCTGAATGAAAAACTGTTTTTT. Protein: CSVGDWLNEKLFF. The chain combines TRBV29-1 with TRBJ1-4; D gene ambiguous. The germline V gene encodes CDR1 SQVTM and CDR2 ANQGSEA. The V and J ends lost 4 bases and 5 bases respectively, with 11 bases between them. The CDR3 covers 13 residues.

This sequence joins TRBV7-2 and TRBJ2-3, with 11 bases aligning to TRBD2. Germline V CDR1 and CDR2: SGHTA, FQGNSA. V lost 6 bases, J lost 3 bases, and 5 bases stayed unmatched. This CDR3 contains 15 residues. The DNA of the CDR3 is TGTGCCAGCAGACTAGCGGGGGTTGAAACAGATACGCAGTATTTT. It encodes CASRLAGVETDTQYF.